Below, one T cell receptor (beta chain) is given with its context. These data come from a study of blood T cell repertoires in COVID-19. On the study more broadly: Acute-phase and convalescent COVID-19 samples originated in the United States, Italy and Spain.

The germline CDR1 and CDR2 sequences are SQVTM and ANQGSEA. The CDR3 is 14 amino acids. V dropped 4 bases and J dropped 3; count of bases not matched to a gene: 4. Sequenced by immunoSEQ multiplex PCR; TCRdb stores in-frame clones only, minus some. Of roughly 160,000 clones in the sample, roughly 84% are singletons; the top ten hold roughly 2.9%. This clonotype was sampled from a woman aged 60-70 years with acute or convalescent COVID-19. The rearrangement joins TRBV29-1 to TRBJ2-3; 10 bases align to TRBD2. Sequencing was carried out using peripheral blood. The CDR3 sequence: CSVGLAGATDTQYF. The CDR3 DNA follows: TGCAGCGTTGGGCTAGCGGGGGCAACAGATACGCAGTATTTT.